The 10 T cell receptor beta chains reported below all come from one sample, sequenced in a study of cytomegalovirus exposure and HLA in healthy donors. With 60 Vbeta and 13 Jbeta primers, the PCR was carried out. TCRdb's table, derived via immunoSEQ multiplex PCR, lists solely in-frame clones and lacks some. The sample holds some 180,000 clones, approximately 73% seen once. Material: PBMCs. Receptors were obtained from a young woman in good health and CMV-seropositive.

In its sample, this clone was seen a few times. The rearrangement joins TRBV10-1 to TRBJ2-2, with 13 bases aligning to TRBD2. The CDR3 runs to 18 residues. J was trimmed by 0 bases and V by 8 bases; bases with no gene match: 9. Germline V gene lookup returns CDR1 WNHNN and CDR2 SYGVQD (reference sequence). The CDR3 spells CASSRLAGGLANTGELFF. The CDR3 DNA reads TGCGCCAGCTCCAGACTAGCGGGGGGCCTCGCGAACACCGGGGAGCTGTTTTTT.

As concerns this clone: At one end, the junction sequence differs from germline, possibly due to a read error. The V gene is TRBV5-4, the J gene TRBJ2-2; 7 bases are shared with TRBD2. Germline V gene sequence: CDR1 SGHNT, CDR2 YYREEE (reference sequence). The CDR3 runs 11 residues. CDR3 DNA sequence: TGTGCCAGCAGCTTGAGCGGGGCGCTGTTTTTT. Its protein is CASSLSGALFF. The complete variable domain, with remaining parts taken from reference TRBV5-4 and TRBJ2-2, reads ETGVTQSPTHLIKTRGQQVTLRCSSQSGHNTVSWYQQALGQGPQFIFQYYREEENGRGNFPPRFSGLQFPNYSSELNVNALELDDSALYLCASSLSGALFFGEGSRLTVL.

The rearrangement uses TRBV30 and TRBJ1-6, with D perhaps TRBD1 (6 bases). The CDR3 has 14 residues. The germline V gene encodes CDR1 GTSNPN and CDR2 SVGIG (reference sequence). Trimming left V 1 base short and J 3 bases short, with 7 bases between. The CDR3 here is CAWSAGDYNSPLHF. As DNA, the CDR3 is TGTGCCTGGAGTGCAGGGGACTATAATTCACCCCTCCACTTT.

The chain joins TRBV5-1 to TRBJ2-1; 7 bases line up with TRBD2. Germline CDR1 SGHRS, CDR2 YFSETQ. This CDR3 contains 14 residues. The ends lost 0 bases at V and 8 bases at J; junction bases unmatched: 5. The chain's CDR3 is CASSLARRGDEQFF. DNA for the CDR3: TGCGCCAGCAGCTTGGCCCGACGGGGGGATGAGCAGTTCTTC.

V and J are TRBV19 and TRBJ1-5; 10 bases line up with TRBD1. There are 13 residues in the CDR3. Germline CDR1 reads LNHDA; CDR2 reads SQIVND (reference sequence). Losses at the gene ends were 9 bases for V and 1 base for J; bases not matched to a gene: 0. Here the CDR3 reads CARGQGSNQPQHF. In DNA form, the CDR3 reads TGTGCCAGGGGACAGGGGAGCAATCAGCCCCAGCATTTT.

Points on this clone: Because the CDR3 is missing its conserved closing phenylalanine or tryptophan, this is likely a read error. Because the CDR3's place on the DNA is in doubt, the DNA is left out and the CDR3 is given as listed by TCRdb. The chain uses TRBV2 and TRBJ1-1. The germline gives CDR1 SNHLY, CDR2 FYNNEI. The CDR3 spans 9 residues, counting both ends. The CDR3 here is CASGTSVTG.

This chain links TRBV6-5 with TRBJ1-2; 7 bases are shared with TRBD1. The CDR3 has 15 residues. After removal of 1 base from V and 3 bases from J, the junction contained 5 bases not matched to a gene. In germline, CDR1 is MNHEY, CDR2 SVGAGI. In nucleotides, the CDR3 is TGTGCCAGCAGTTACTTACAGGGGTTTGACTATGGCTACACCTTC. Protein sequence: CASSYLQGFDYGYTF.

The CDR3 sequence is CASSHFRGRAEAFF. The CDR3 coding sequence is TGTGCCAGCAGCCACTTTAGGGGCAGGGCTGAAGCTTTCTTT. V usage is TRBV14 and J usage is TRBJ1-1; weak D call: TRBD1 (5 bases). In germline, CDR1 is SGHDN, CDR2 FVKESK. Trimming cost V 3 bases and J 6 bases, with 14 bases left between them. The CDR3 contains 14 residues.

The chain has TRBV30 and TRBJ2-3; 10 bases match TRBD2. The CDR3 has 15 residues. Germline-derived CDR1 and CDR2 are GTSNPN and SVGIG (reference sequence). Unmatched junction bases numbered 8, after V lost 2 bases and J lost 6 bases. CDR3 DNA: TGTGCCTGGAGTACGTCTAGCGGGGGCTGGGATACGCAGTATTTT. This translates into CAWSTSSGGWDTQYF.

This rearrangement joins TRBV4-2 to TRBJ2-2; 15 nucleotides match TRBD2. Trimming at V came to 1 base and at J to 7 bases, leaving 10 bases not matched to a gene. Germline V gene sequence: CDR1 LGHNA, CDR2 YNFKEQ. The CDR3 contains 19 residues. This chain's CDR3 is CASSQAAGLAGGQLGELFF. In DNA, the CDR3 is TGTGCCAGCAGCCAAGCCGCCGGACTAGCGGGGGGGCAACTCGGGGAGCTGTTTTTT.